The rows below give T cell receptor beta chains drawn from one sample of a study of CD8 T cells in Susac syndrome. Each CDR3 protein gets one entry after TCRdb re-called the immunoSEQ multiplex PCR reads with MiXCR. The sample records more than 65,000 distinct CDR3 sequences, around 95% being singletons. Sequences were obtained from CD8+ T cells from PBMCs. These receptor sequences come from a human donor with Susac syndrome. CDR3s include the opening cysteine and the closing phenylalanine or tryptophan. Fields, in order: V gene, J gene, clone size, D gene, CDR3 protein, CDR3 DNA. D genes are given only for firm matches. Expanded clones get a size class; other rows say once, few or many, or leave the size out.

V gene: TRBV3-1; J gene: TRBJ2-1; clone size: .; D gene: TRBD2; CDR3 protein: CASSQDSLAGVVYNEQFF; CDR3 DNA: TGTGCCAGCAGCCAAGATTCCCTAGCGGGAGTGGTCTACAATGAGCAGTTCTTC
V gene: TRBV3-1; J gene: TRBJ2-5; clone size: .; D gene: TRBD2; CDR3 protein: CASLDLAGEETQYF; CDR3 DNA: TGTGCCAGCTTGGATTTAGCGGGAGAAGAGACCCAGTACTTC
V gene: TRBV5-1; J gene: TRBJ2-5; clone size: .; D gene: TRBD1; CDR3 protein: CASSVTGGSGETQYF; CDR3 DNA: TGCGCCAGCAGCGTGACAGGGGGCAGCGGAGAGACCCAGTACTTC
V gene: TRBV5-6; J gene: TRBJ1-5; clone size: once; D gene: .; CDR3 protein: CASSFGGGGQPQHF; CDR3 DNA: TGTGCCAGCAGCTTCGGGGGCGGGGGTCAGCCCCAGCATTTT
V gene: TRBV25-1; J gene: TRBJ1-2; clone size: .; D gene: .; CDR3 protein: CASSGVGQPNYGYTF; CDR3 DNA: TGTGCCAGCAGTGGAGTTGGGCAGCCTAACTATGGCTACACCTTC
V gene: TRBV7-8; J gene: TRBJ1-1; clone size: .; D gene: .; CDR3 protein: CASSLAPGPNTEAFF; CDR3 DNA: TGTGCCAGCAGCTTAGCTCCGGGACCGAACACTGAAGCTTTCTTT
V gene: TRBV7-2; J gene: TRBJ2-1; clone size: .; D gene: TRBD2; CDR3 protein: CASSPWGGRAYNEQFF; CDR3 DNA: TGTGCCAGCAGCCCATGGGGCGGGAGGGCCTACAATGAGCAGTTCTTC
V gene: TRBV5-1; J gene: TRBJ2-7; clone size: .; D gene: .; CDR3 protein: CASSQSEQYF; CDR3 DNA: TGCGCCAGCAGCCAGTCCGAGCAGTACTTC
V gene: TRBV3-1; J gene: TRBJ2-5; clone size: .; D gene: .; CDR3 protein: CASSHAGETQYF; CDR3 DNA: TGTGCCAGCAGCCACGCGGGAGAGACCCAGTACTTC
V gene: TRBV2; J gene: TRBJ2-7; clone size: .; D gene: .; CDR3 protein: CASSPTAGLLYEQYF; CDR3 DNA: TGTGCCAGCAGTCCCACCGCCGGATTGCTCTACGAGCAGTACTTC
V gene: TRBV2; J gene: TRBJ2-1; clone size: .; D gene: .; CDR3 protein: CASSDGSGQTYNEQFF; CDR3 DNA: TGTGCCAGCAGTGACGGATCAGGACAAACCTACAATGAGCAGTTCTTC
V gene: TRBV15; J gene: TRBJ2-7; clone size: once; D gene: TRBD2; CDR3 protein: CATSRDLGTSKVEQYF; CDR3 DNA: TGTGCCACCAGCAGAGATTTGGGGACTAGCAAGGTCGAGCAGTACTTC
V gene: TRBV7-9; J gene: TRBJ2-5; clone size: once; D gene: .; CDR3 protein: CASRRTEKLGETQYF; CDR3 DNA: TGTGCCAGCAGGCGCACAGAGAAGCTGGGAGAGACCCAGTACTTC
V gene: TRBV30; J gene: TRBJ2-3; clone size: few; D gene: .; CDR3 protein: CAWSVGRGTDTQYF; CDR3 DNA: TGTGCCTGGAGCGTCGGTAGGGGGACAGATACGCAGTATTTT
V gene: TRBV7-9; J gene: TRBJ2-5; clone size: once; D gene: TRBD1; CDR3 protein: CASSHDRDQETQYF; CDR3 DNA: TGTGCCAGCAGCCATGACAGGGATCAAGAGACCCAGTACTTC
V gene: TRBV29-1; J gene: TRBJ2-1; clone size: .; D gene: .; CDR3 protein: CSVEGLMGNEQFF; CDR3 DNA: TGCAGCGTAGAGGGGCTAATGGGCAATGAGCAGTTCTTC
V gene: TRBV30; J gene: TRBJ1-1; clone size: few; D gene: TRBD1; CDR3 protein: CAWSGQGPNTEAFF; CDR3 DNA: TGTGCCTGGAGTGGACAGGGGCCCAATACTGAAGCTTTCTTT
V gene: TRBV20-1; J gene: TRBJ2-3; clone size: .; D gene: TRBD2; CDR3 protein: CSASGPAGGTDTQYF; CDR3 DNA: TGCAGTGCTAGCGGCCCAGCGGGAGGAACAGATACGCAGTATTTT